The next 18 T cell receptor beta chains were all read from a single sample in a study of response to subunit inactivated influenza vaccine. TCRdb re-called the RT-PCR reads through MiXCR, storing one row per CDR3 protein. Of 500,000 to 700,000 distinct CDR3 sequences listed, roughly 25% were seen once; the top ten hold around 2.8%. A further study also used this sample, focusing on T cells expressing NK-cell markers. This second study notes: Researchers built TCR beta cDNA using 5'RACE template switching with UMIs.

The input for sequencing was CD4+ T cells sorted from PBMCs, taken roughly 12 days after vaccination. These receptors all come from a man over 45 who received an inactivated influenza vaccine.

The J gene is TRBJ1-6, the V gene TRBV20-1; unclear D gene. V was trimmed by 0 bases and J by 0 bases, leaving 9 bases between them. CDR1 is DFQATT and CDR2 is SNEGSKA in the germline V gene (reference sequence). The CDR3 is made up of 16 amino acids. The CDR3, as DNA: TGCAGTGCTAGAGATCGGGTTAGCTCCTATAATTCACCCCTCCACTTT. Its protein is CSARDRVSSYNSPLHF.

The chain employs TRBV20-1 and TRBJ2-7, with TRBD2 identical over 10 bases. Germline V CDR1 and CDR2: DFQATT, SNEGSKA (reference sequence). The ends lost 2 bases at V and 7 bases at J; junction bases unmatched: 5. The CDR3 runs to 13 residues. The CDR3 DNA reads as TGCAGTGCTAGACTAGCGGGAGTTTCAGAGCAGTACTTC. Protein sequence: CSARLAGVSEQYF.

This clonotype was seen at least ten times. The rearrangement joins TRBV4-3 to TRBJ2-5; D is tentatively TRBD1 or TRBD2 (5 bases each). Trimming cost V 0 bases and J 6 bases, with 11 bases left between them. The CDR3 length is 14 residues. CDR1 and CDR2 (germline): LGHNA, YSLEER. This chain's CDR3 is CASSQDQSGQTQYF. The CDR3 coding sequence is TGCGCCAGCAGCCAAGATCAATCGGGACAGACCCAGTACTTC.

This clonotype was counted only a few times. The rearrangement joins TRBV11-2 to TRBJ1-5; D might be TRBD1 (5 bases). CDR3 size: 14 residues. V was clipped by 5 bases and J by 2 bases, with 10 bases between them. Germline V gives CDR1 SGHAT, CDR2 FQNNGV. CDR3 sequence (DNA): TGTGCCAGCAGCCTACAGGAAGGCAATCAGCCCCAGCATTTT. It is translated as CASSLQEGNQPQHF.

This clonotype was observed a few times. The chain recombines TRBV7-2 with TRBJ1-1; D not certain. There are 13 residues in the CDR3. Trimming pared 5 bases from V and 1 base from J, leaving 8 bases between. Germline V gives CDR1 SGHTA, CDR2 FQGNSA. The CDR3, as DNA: TGTGCCAGCAGCCAGCTCAGGAACACTGAAGCTTTCTTT. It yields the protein CASSQLRNTEAFF. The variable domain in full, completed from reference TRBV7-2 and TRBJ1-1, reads GAGVSQSPSNKVTEKGKDVELRCDPISGHTALYWYRQSLGQGLEFLIYFQGNSAPDKSGLPSDRFSAERTGGSVSTLTIQRTQQEDSAVYLCASSQLRNTEAFFGQGTRLTVV.

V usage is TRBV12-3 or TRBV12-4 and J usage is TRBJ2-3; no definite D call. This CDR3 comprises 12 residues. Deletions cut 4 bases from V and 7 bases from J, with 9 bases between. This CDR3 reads CASSSTAYTQYF. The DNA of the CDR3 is TGTGCCAGCAGTTCCACTGCGTATACGCAGTATTTT.

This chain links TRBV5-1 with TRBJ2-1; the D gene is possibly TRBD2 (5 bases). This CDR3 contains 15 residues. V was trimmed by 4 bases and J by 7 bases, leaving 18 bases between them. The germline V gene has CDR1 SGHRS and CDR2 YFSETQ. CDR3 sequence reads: CASSDDGRVLNEQFF. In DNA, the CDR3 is TGCGCCAGCAGCGATGACGGGCGGGTATTAAATGAGCAGTTCTTC.

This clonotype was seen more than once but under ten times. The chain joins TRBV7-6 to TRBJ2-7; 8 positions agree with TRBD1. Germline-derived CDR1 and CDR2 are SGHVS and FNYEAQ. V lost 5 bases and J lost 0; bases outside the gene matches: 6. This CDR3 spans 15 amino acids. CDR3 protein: CASSDRTGHSYEQYF. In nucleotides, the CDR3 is TGTGCCAGCAGCGACCGGACAGGGCACTCCTACGAGCAGTACTTC.

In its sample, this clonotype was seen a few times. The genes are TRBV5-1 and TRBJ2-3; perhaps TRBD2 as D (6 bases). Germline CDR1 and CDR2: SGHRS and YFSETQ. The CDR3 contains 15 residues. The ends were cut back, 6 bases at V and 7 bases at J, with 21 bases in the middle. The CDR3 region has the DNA TGCGCCAGCACCACCGGGGCCGGAGGGACCAATACGCAGTATTTT. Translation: CASTTGAGGTNTQYF. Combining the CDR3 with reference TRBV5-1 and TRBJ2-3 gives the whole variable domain KAGVTQTPRYLIKTRGQQVTLSCSPISGHRSVSWYQQTPGQGLQFLFEYFSETQRNKGNFPGRFSGRQFSNSRSEMNVSTLELGDSALYLCASTTGAGGTNTQYFGPGTRLTVL.

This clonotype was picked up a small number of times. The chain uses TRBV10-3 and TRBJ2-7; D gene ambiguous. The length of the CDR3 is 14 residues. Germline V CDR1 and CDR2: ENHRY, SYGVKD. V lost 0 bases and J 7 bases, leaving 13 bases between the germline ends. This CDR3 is CAISESTLGREQYF. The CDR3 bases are TGTGCCATCAGTGAGTCGACGTTAGGGCGGGAGCAGTACTTC.

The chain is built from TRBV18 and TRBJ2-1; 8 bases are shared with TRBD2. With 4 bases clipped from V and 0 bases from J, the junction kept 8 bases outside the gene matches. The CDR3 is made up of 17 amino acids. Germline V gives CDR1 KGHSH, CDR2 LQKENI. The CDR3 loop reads CASSRVAGGFSYNEQFF. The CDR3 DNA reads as TGTGCCAGCTCACGGGTGGCGGGAGGCTTCTCCTACAATGAGCAGTTCTTC.

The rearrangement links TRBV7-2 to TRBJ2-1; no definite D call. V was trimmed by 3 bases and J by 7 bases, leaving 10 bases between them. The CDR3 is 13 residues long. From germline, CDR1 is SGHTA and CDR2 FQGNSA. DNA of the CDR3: TGTGCCAGCAGCTTTCTCCTGAAGAATGAGCAGTTCTTC. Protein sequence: CASSFLLKNEQFF.

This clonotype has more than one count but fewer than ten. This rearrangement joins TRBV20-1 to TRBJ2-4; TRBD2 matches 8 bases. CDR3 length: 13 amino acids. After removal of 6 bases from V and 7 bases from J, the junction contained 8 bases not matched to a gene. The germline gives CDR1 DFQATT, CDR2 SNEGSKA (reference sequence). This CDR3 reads CSAGSGGTNIQYF. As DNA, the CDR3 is TGCAGTGCAGGGAGCGGGGGAACGAACATTCAGTACTTC.

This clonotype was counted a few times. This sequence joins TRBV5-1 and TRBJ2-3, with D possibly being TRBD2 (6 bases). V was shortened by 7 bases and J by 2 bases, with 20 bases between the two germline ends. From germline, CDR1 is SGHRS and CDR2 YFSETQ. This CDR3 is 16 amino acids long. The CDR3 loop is CASGSGPTSNTDTQYF. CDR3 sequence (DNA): TGCGCCAGCGGAAGCGGGCCCACCTCTAACACAGATACGCAGTATTTT.

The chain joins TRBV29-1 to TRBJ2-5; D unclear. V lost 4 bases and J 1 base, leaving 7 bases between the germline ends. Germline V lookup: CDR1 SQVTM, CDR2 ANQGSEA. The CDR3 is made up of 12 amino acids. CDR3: CSVVSSQETQYF. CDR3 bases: TGCAGCGTTGTAAGCAGCCAAGAGACCCAGTACTTC.

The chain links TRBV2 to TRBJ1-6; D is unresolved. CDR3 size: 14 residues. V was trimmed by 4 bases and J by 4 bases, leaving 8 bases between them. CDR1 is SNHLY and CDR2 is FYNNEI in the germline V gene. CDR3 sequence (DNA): TGTGCCAGCAGTGTAAGGAAGTATAATTCACCCCTCCACTTT. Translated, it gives CASSVRKYNSPLHF.

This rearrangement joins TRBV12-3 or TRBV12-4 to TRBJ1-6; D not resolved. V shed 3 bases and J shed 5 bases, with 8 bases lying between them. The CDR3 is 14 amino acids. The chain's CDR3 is CASSLLGNNSPLHF. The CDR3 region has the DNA TGTGCCAGCAGTTTGCTGGGGAATAATTCACCCCTCCACTTT.

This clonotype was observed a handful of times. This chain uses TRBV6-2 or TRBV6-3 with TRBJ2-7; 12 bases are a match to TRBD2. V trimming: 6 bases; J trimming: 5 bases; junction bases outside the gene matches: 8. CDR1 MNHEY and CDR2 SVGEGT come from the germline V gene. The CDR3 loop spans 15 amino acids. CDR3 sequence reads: CASRGLAGNENEQYF. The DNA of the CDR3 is TGTGCCAGCAGAGGACTAGCGGGAAATGAAAACGAGCAGTACTTC.